This TCR beta chain originates from a study of cytomegalovirus exposure and HLA in healthy donors. The PCR employed 60 Vbeta primers together with 13 Jbeta primers. Generated by immunoSEQ multiplex PCR, the TCRdb table keeps only in-frame clones and is missing some. The sample contains fewer than 150,000 clones, 60% to 80% of which appear only once. This clone occurred once. Antigen: not known. General study points: The classifier reportedly diagnosed cytomegalovirus status with high sensitivity and specificity. A later analysis reportedly found fewer N-insertions in an Asian-associated ancestry cluster than the approximately 700-donor mean. Investigators reported 164 TCR beta chains as tied to cytomegalovirus. Evidence from a later analysis indicated that most CMV-associated TCR beta chains looked HLA-restricted.

V lost 1 base and J lost 3, with 11 bases in between. The CDR3 is 15 residues long. Germline values: CDR1 SGHVS, CDR2 FNYEAQ. Sequencing used PBMCs. This clonotype was obtained from a woman between 50 and 59 years old in good health and CMV-seronegative. The chain couples TRBV7-6 to TRBJ2-3; tentatively, D is TRBD1 (6 bases). The CDR3 DNA follows: TGTGCCAGCAGCTTAGTTGGACAGATGACAGATACGCAGTATTTT. Protein sequence: CASSLVGQMTDTQYF.